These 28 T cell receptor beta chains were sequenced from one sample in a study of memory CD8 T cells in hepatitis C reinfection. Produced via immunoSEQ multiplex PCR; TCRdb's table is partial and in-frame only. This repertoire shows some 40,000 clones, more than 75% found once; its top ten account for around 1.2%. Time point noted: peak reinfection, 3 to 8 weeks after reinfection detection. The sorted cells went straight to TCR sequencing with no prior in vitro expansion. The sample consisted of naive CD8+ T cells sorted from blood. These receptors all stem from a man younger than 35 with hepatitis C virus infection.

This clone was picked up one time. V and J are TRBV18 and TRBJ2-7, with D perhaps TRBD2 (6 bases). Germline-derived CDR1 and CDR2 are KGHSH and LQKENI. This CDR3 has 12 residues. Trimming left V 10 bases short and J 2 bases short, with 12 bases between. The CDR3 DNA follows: TGTGCCACCCATGGAGGGACCTACGAGCAGTACTTC. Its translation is CATHGGTYEQYF.

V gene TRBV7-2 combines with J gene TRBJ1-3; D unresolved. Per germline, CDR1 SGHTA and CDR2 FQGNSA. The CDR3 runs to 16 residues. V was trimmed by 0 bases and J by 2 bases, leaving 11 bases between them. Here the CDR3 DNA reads TGTGCCAGCAGCTTAGCGTTGGGCAGCCCTGGAAACACCATATATTTT. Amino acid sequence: CASSLALGSPGNTIYF.

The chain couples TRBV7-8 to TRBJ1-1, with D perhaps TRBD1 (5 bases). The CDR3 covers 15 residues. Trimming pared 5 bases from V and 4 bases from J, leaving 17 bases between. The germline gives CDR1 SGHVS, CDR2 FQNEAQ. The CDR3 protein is CASSPLLGRGTEAFF. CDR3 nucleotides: TGTGCCAGCAGCCCCCTACTCGGAAGGGGCACTGAAGCTTTCTTT. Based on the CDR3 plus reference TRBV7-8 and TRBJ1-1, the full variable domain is GAGVSQSPRYKVAKRGQDVALRCDPISGHVSLFWYQQALGQGPEFLTYFQNEAQLDKSGLPSDRFFAERPEGSVSTLKIQRTQQEDSAVYLCASSPLLGRGTEAFFGQGTRLTVV.

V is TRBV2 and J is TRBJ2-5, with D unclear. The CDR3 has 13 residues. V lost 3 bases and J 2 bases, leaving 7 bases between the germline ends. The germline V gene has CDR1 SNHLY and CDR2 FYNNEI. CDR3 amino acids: CASSEQTQETQYF. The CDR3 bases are TGTGCCAGCAGTGAGCAGACTCAAGAGACCCAGTACTTC.

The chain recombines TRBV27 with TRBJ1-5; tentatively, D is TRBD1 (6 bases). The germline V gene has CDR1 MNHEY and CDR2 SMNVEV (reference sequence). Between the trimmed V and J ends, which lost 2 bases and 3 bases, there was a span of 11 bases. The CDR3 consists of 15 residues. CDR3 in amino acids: CASSLVQGYNQPQHF. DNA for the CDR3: TGTGCCAGCAGTTTAGTACAGGGTTACAATCAGCCCCAGCATTTT.

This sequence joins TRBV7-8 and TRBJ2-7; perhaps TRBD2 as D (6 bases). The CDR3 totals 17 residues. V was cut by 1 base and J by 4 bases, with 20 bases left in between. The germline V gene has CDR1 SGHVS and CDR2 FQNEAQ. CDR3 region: CASSLGGDILGGYEQYF. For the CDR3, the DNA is TGTGCCAGCAGCTTAGGAGGCGACATCCTCGGGGGTTACGAGCAGTACTTC. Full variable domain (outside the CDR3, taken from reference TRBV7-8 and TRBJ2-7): GAGVSQSPRYKVAKRGQDVALRCDPISGHVSLFWYQQALGQGPEFLTYFQNEAQLDKSGLPSDRFFAERPEGSVSTLKIQRTQQEDSAVYLCASSLGGDILGGYEQYFGPGTRLTVT.

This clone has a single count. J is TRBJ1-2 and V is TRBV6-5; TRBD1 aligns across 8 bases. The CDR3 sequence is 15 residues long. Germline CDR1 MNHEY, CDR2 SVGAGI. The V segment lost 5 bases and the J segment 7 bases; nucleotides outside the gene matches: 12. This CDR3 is CASSATGTGLGGYTF. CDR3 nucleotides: TGTGCCAGCAGTGCTACCGGGACAGGCCTCGGTGGCTACACCTTC.

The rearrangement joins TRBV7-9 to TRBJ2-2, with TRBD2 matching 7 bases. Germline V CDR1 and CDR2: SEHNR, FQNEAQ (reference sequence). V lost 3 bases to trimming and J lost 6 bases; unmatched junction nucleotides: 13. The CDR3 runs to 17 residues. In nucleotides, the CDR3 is TGTGCCAGCAGCTTGGGCCTGCTAGCGGCAACGGCCGGGGAGCTGTTTTTT. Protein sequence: CASSLGLLAATAGELFF.

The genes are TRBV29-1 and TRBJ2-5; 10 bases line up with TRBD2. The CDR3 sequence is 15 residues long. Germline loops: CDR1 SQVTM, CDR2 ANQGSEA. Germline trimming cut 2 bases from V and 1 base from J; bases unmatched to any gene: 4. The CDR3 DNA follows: TGCAGCGTTGAACTAGCGGGAGACCTCCAAGAGACCCAGTACTTC. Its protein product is CSVELAGDLQETQYF.

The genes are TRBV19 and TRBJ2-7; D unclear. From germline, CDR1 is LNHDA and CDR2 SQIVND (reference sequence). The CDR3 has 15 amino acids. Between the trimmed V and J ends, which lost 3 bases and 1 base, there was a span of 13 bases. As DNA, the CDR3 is TGTGCCAGTAGTATCGGAGACTTGCCTTCCTACGAGCAGTACTTC. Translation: CASSIGDLPSYEQYF.

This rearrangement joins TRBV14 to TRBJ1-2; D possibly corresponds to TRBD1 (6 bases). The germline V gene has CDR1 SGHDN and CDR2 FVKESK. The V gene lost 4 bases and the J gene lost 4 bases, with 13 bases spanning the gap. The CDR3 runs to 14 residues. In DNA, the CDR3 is TGTGCCAGCAGCCCCCTACAGGGTTTCTATGGCTACACCTTC. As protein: CASSPLQGFYGYTF.

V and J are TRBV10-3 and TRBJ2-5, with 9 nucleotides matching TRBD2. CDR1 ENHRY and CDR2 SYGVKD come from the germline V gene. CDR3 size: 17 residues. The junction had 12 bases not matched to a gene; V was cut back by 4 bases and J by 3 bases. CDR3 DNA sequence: TGTGCCATCAGTGGGATGCCCTGGCGGGGGGGCAAAGAGACCCAGTACTTC. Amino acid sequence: CAISGMPWRGGKETQYF.

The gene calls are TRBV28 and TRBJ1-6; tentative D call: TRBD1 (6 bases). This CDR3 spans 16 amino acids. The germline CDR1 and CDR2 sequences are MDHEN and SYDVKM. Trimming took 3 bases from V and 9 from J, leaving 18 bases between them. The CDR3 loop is CASSFILQGRFSPLHF. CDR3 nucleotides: TGTGCCAGCAGTTTTATCTTACAGGGAAGGTTTTCACCCCTCCACTTT.

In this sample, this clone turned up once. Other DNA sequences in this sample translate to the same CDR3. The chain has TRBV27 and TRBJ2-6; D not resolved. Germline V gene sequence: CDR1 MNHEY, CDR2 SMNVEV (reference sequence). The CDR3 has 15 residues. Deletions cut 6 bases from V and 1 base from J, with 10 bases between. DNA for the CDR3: TGTGCCAGCAGCTTGACACGGTCTGGGGCCAACGTCCTGACTTTC. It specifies CASSLTRSGANVLTF.

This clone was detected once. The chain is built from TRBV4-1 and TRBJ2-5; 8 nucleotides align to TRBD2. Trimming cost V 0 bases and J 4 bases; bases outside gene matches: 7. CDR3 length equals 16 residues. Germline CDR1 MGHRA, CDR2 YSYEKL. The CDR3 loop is CASSQDPGLDRETQYF. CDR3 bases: TGCGCCAGCAGCCAAGATCCGGGACTAGATCGAGAGACCCAGTACTTC.

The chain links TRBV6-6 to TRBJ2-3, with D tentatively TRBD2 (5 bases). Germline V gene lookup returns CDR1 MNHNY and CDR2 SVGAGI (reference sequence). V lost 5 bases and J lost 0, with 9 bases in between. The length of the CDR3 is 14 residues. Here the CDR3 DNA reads TGTGCCAGCAGTAGGGCTAGCAGCACAGATACGCAGTATTTT. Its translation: CASSRASSTDTQYF.

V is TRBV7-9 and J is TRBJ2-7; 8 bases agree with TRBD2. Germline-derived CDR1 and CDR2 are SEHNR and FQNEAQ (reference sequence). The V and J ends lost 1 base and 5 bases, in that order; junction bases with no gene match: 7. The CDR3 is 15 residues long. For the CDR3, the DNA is TGTGCCAGCAGCTTAGGGGGCGGGGGGAATGACGAGCAGTACTTC. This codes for CASSLGGGGNDEQYF. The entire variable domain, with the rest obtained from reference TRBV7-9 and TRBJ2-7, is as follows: DTGVSQNPRHKITKRGQNVTFRCDPISEHNRLYWYRQTLGQGPEFLTYFQNEAQLEKSRLLSDRFSAERPKGSFSTLEIQRTEQGDSAMYLCASSLGGGGNDEQYFGPGTRLTVT.

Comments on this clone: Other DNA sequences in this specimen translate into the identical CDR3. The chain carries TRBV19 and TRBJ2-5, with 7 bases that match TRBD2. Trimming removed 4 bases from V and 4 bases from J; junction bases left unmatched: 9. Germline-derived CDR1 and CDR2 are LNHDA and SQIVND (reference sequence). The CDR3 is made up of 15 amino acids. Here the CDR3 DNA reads TGTGCCAGTAGTAGGCCGGGGGGAGAGGGAGAGACCCAGTACTTC. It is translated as CASSRPGGEGETQYF.

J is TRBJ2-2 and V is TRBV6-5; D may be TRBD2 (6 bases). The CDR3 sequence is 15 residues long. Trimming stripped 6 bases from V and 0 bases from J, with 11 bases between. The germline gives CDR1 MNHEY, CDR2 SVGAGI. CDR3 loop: CASSPTSPNTGELFF. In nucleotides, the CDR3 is TGTGCCAGCAGCCCTACTAGCCCGAACACCGGGGAGCTGTTTTTT.

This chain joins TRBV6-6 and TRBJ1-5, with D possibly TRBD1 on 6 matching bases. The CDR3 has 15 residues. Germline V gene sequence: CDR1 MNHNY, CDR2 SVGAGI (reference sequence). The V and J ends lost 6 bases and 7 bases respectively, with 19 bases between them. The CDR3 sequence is CASSEPGEGDQPQHF. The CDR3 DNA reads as TGTGCCAGCAGCGAACCAGGGGAAGGGGACCAGCCCCAGCATTTT.

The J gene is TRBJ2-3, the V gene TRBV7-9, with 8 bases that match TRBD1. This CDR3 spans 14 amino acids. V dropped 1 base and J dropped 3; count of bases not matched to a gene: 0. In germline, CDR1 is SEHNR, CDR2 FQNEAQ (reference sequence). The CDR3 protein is CASSLGQGTDTQYF. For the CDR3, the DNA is TGTGCCAGCAGCTTAGGACAGGGGACAGATACGCAGTATTTT.

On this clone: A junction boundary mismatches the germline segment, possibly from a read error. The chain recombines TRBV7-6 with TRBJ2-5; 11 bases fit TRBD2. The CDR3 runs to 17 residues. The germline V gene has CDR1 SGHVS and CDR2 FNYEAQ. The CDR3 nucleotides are TGTGCCGGCAGCCCCCTACTAGCGGGGGCGCACCAAGAGACCCAGTACTTC. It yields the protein CAGSPLLAGAHQETQYF. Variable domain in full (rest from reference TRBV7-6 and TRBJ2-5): GAGVSQSPRYKVTKRGQDVALRCDPISGHVSLYWYRQALGQGPEFLTYFNYEAQQDKSGLPNDRFSAERPEGSISTLTIQRTEQRDSAMYRCAGSPLLAGAHQETQYFGPGTRLLVL.

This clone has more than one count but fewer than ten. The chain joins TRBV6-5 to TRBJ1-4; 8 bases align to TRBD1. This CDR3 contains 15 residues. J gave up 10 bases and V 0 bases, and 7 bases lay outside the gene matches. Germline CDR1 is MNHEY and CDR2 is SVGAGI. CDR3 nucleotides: TGTGCCAGCAGTTACTCGACAGGGGTATTTGGAAAACTGTTTTTT. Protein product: CASSYSTGVFGKLFF.

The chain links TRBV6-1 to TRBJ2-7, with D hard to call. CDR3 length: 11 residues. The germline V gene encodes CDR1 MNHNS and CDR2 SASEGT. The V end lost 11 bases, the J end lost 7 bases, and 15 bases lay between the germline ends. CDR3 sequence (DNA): TGTGCCCCTAACCCCCCAAGGGAGCAGTACGTC. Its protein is CAPNPPREQYV.

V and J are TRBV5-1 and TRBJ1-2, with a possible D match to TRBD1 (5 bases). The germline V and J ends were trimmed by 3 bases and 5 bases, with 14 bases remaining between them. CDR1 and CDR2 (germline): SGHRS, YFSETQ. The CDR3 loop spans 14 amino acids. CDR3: CASSWGTIGYGYTF. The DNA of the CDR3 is TGCGCCAGCAGCTGGGGGACTATTGGGTATGGCTACACCTTC.

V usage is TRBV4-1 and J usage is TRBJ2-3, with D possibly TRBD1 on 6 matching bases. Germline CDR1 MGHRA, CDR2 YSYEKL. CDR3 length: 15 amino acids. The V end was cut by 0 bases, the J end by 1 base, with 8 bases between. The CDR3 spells CASSQEWGRTDTQYF. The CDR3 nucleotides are TGCGCCAGCAGCCAAGAATGGGGGCGCACAGATACGCAGTATTTT.

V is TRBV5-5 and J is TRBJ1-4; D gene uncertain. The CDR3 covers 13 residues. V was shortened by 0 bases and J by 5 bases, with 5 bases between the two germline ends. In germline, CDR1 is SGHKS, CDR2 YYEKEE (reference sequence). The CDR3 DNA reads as TGTGCCAGCAGCTTGGCTTCCAATGAAAAACTGTTTTTT. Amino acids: CASSLASNEKLFF.

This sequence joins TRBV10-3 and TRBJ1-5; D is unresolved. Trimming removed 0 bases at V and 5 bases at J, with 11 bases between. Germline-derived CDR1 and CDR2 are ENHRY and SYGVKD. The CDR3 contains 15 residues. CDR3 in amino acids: CAISESVGFDQPQHF. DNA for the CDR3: TGTGCCATCAGTGAGTCAGTCGGTTTCGATCAGCCCCAGCATTTT.